Listed below are T cell receptor beta chains from one sample, sequenced in a study of T cell responses to AZD1222 COVID-19 vaccine. Here immunoSEQ multiplex PCR was the method, and the copy in TCRdb shows in-frame clones only, minus some. The sample lists roughly 150,000 clones, 90% occurring once. Sample: peripheral blood, taken 28 days after the second AZD1222 dose. The receptors were gathered from an adult who received the AZD1222 COVID-19 vaccine. CDR3s include the opening cysteine and the closing phenylalanine or tryptophan. D genes are given only for firm matches. Size is omitted from some rows. Given values are once, few, many or a class for expanded clones.

clone size	J gene	D gene	V gene	CDR3 protein	CDR3 DNA
-	TRBJ1-1	TRBD1	TRBV3-1/TRBV3-2	CASSQTGVYAFF	TGTGCCAGCAGCCAAACAGGGGTCTATGCTTTCTTT
-	TRBJ1-6	TRBD1	TRBV7-9	CASSVNPGQLNSPLHF	TGTGCCAGCAGCGTAAACCCGGGACAGCTGAATTCACCCCTCCACTTT
-	TRBJ2-7	TRBD1	TRBV19	CASSIATGTYEQYF	TGTGCCAGTAGTATAGCGACAGGGACCTACGAGCAGTACTTC
once	TRBJ1-6	-	TRBV14	CASSPPGNSLGSPLHF	TGTGCCAGCAGCCCACCCGGGAACTCGTTAGGTTCACCCCTCCACTTT
once	TRBJ1-4	TRBD1	TRBV7-6	CASSLAYRGGHEKLFF	TGTGCCAGCAGCTTAGCCTACAGGGGAGGACATGAAAAACTGTTTTTT
-	TRBJ1-5	-	TRBV6-5	CASSPQMGNQPQHF	TGTGCCAGCAGTCCCCAGATGGGCAATCAGCCCCAGCATTTT
-	TRBJ2-5	-	TRBV6-5	CASRSGRETQYF	TGTGCCAGCAGATCAGGGCGGGAGACCCAGTACTTC
once	TRBJ2-5	-	TRBV28	CASGFGAAETQYF	TGTGCCAGCGGGTTTGGAGCGGCAGAGACCCAGTACTTC
-	TRBJ1-2	TRBD1	TRBV19	CASSMRTGGNYGYTF	TGTGCCAGTAGTATGCGGACAGGCGGTAACTATGGCTACACCTTC
-	TRBJ2-2	-	TRBV18	CASSPFTTNTGELFF	TGTGCCAGCTCCCCGTTTACAACGAACACCGGGGAGCTGTTTTTT
-	TRBJ1-5	-	TRBV9	CASSAADNQPQHF	TGTGCCAGCAGTGCGGCGGACAATCAGCCCCAGCATTTT
-	TRBJ2-7	-	TRBV6-5	CASGAYEQYF	TGTGCCAGCGGAGCCTACGAGCAGTACTTC
-	TRBJ2-7	-	TRBV9	CASSLDSHEQYF	TGTGCCAGCAGCCTGGACAGTCACGAGCAGTACTTC
-	TRBJ1-1	-	TRBV3-1/TRBV3-2	CASSQRAVNTEAFF	TGTGCCAGCAGCCAACGGGCAGTGAACACTGAAGCTTTCTTT
-	TRBJ1-1	TRBD1	TRBV18	CASSPLGQGADTFF	TGTGCCAGCTCACCACTTGGGCAGGGGGCTGATACTTTCTTT
-	TRBJ1-5	-	TRBV20-1	CSASRASQYSNQPQHF	TGCAGTGCTAGTAGGGCCAGCCAGTATAGCAATCAGCCCCAGCATTTT
-	TRBJ1-2	TRBD1	TRBV27	CASSYADRVYGYTF	TGTGCCAGCAGTTACGCCGACAGGGTATATGGCTACACCTTC
-	TRBJ2-2	-	TRBV4-2	CASSRITVGDSTGELFF	TGTGCCAGCAGCCGTATAACCGTGGGAGATTCCACCGGGGAGCTGTTTTTT
-	TRBJ1-5	-	TRBV28	CASSLLFGNQPQHF	TGTGCCAGCAGTTTACTTTTCGGCAATCAGCCCCAGCATTTT
once	TRBJ1-1	TRBD1	TRBV7-9	CASSLTGTGDTEAFF	TGTGCCAGCAGCTTAACCGGGACAGGGGACACTGAAGCTTTCTTT
-	TRBJ2-2	-	TRBV7-2	CASSFPSGAGELFF	TGTGCCAGCAGCTTCCCCTCGGGGGCCGGGGAGCTGTTTTTT
-	TRBJ2-5	-	TRBV7-3	CASSLTGKETQYF	TGTGCCAGCAGCCTCACAGGGAAAGAGACCCAGTACTTC
-	TRBJ1-1	-	TRBV4-1	CASSQEGWEVYTEAFF	TGCGCCAGCAGCCAAGAAGGGTGGGAGGTATACACTGAAGCTTTCTTT
-	TRBJ2-2	-	TRBV30	CACSLSYNTGELFF	TGTGCCTGCTCCCTTTCATATAACACCGGGGAGCTGTTTTTT
many	TRBJ2-7	-	TRBV11-2	CASSPLARTADYEQYF	TGTGCCAGCAGCCCTCTAGCCCGTACGGCGGACTACGAGCAGTACTTC
-	TRBJ2-3	TRBD2	TRBV5-1	CASSLARTSGSRSTDTQYF	TGCGCCAGCAGCTTGGCCCGGACTAGCGGGAGCAGAAGCACAGATACGCAGTATTTT
-	TRBJ1-1	-	TRBV12-3/TRBV12-4	CASSFTGEAFF	TGTGCCAGCAGTTTTACGGGTGAAGCTTTCTTT
-	TRBJ1-5	-	TRBV7-6	CASSLAQGGSNQPQHF	TGTGCCAGCAGCTTAGCCCAGGGCGGGTCCAATCAGCCCCAGCATTTT
-	TRBJ1-1	-	TRBV4-2	CASSQGSQGYLTEAFF	TGTGCCAGCAGCCAAGGGAGCCAGGGCTATTTAACTGAAGCTTTCTTT
-	TRBJ2-1	-	TRBV3-1/TRBV3-2	CASSQNPNSYEQFF	TGTGCCAGCAGCCAGAATCCCAACAGCTATGAGCAGTTCTTC
-	TRBJ2-6	-	TRBV19	CASSLPGFGANVLTF	TGTGCCAGTAGTCTCCCGGGGTTCGGGGCCAACGTCCTGACTTTC
once	TRBJ1-3	-	TRBV6-5	CASRAQPAPGNTIYF	TGTGCCAGCAGGGCCCAGCCAGCACCTGGAAACACCATATATTTT
-	TRBJ2-7	-	TRBV19	CASSTLQGYEQYF	TGTGCCAGTAGTACATTACAGGGCTACGAGCAGTACTTC
-	TRBJ2-5	-	TRBV25-1	CASSGETQYF	TGTGCCAGCAGTGGGGAGACCCAGTACTTC
-	TRBJ2-7	-	TRBV13	CASSLSRDYEQYF	TGTGCCAGCAGCTTATCTCGGGACTACGAGCAGTACTTC
-	TRBJ2-6	-	TRBV12-3/TRBV12-4	CASSPAANVLTF	TGTGCCAGCAGTCCGGCGGCCAACGTCCTGACTTTC
-	TRBJ2-1	-	TRBV30	CAWNPGVSEQFF	TGTGCCTGGAACCCAGGGGTGAGTGAGCAGTTCTTC
-	TRBJ2-7	-	TRBV28	CASSFQWRARDYEQYF	TGTGCCAGCAGTTTCCAGTGGCGGGCGAGGGACTACGAGCAGTACTTC
-	TRBJ1-5	-	TRBV19	CASSIDQGLGQPQHF	TGTGCCAGTAGTATAGATCAAGGTCTAGGTCAGCCCCAGCATTTT
-	TRBJ2-1	TRBD1	TRBV7-7	CASSPLQGLYNEQFF	TGTGCTAGCAGCCCCCTACAGGGGCTCTACAATGAGCAGTTCTTC
many	TRBJ1-4	-	TRBV5-6	CAPLGGSTNEKLFF	TGTGCACCGCTGGGGGGTTCAACTAATGAAAAACTGTTTTTT
-	TRBJ2-1	-	TRBV16	CASSQYQGSYNEQFF	TGTGCCAGCAGCCAATACCAGGGCTCCTACAATGAGCAGTTCTTC
-	TRBJ1-3	-	TRBV5-6	CASSLVDFRNTIYF	TGTGCCAGCAGCTTGGTTGATTTTCGAAACACCATATATTTT
-	TRBJ2-1	TRBD2	TRBV5-6	CASSITSGNSYNEQFF	TGTGCCAGCAGCATTACTAGCGGCAACTCCTACAATGAGCAGTTCTTC
once	TRBJ1-5	-	TRBV4-2	CASSQDPRQPQHF	TGTGCCAGCAGCCAAGACCCCCGGCAGCCCCAGCATTTT
-	TRBJ2-7	-	TRBV6-5	CASSYSRGFYEQYF	TGTGCCAGCAGTTACTCGCGGGGCTTCTACGAGCAGTACTTC
-	TRBJ2-3	TRBD2	TRBV5-1	CASSLSGSTDTQYF	TGCGCCAGCAGCCTTAGCGGGAGTACAGATACGCAGTATTTT
once	TRBJ1-2	TRBD1	TRBV30	CAWSVPDRVLTPNYGYTF	TGTGCCTGGAGTGTACCGGACAGGGTCCTTACTCCTAACTATGGCTACACCTTC
-	TRBJ2-7	-	TRBV18	CASSLQEGGYSEQYF	TGTGCCAGCTCCCTCCAGGAGGGGGGTTATAGCGAGCAGTACTTC
-	TRBJ1-5	TRBD1	TRBV10-3	CAISDRDREFSNQPQHF	TGTGCCATCAGTGATAGGGACAGGGAATTTAGCAATCAGCCCCAGCATTTT
-	TRBJ1-5	-	TRBV6-4	CASSKDSNQPQHF	TGTGCCAGCAGTAAGGACAGCAATCAGCCCCAGCATTTT
-	TRBJ2-3	-	TRBV14	CASSQVSLGTQYF	TGTGCCAGCAGCCAAGTATCCCTAGGTACGCAGTATTTT
-	TRBJ1-1	TRBD1	TRBV3-1/TRBV3-2	CASSHFGQGLAANTEAFF	TGTGCCAGCAGCCATTTCGGACAGGGGCTTGCTGCGAACACTGAAGCTTTCTTT